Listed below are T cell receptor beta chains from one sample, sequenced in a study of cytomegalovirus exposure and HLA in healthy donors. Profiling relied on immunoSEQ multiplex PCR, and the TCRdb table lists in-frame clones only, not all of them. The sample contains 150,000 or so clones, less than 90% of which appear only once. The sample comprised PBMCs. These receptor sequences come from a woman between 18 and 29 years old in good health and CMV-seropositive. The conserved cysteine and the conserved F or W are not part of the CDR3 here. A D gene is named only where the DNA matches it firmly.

ASSAGYSGTGSYEQY	TRBJ2-7	TRBV5-4	TRBD1	15
AWRQTSGRINEQF	TRBJ2-1	TRBV30	TRBD2	13
AISESGWGAAGNQPQH	TRBJ1-5	TRBV10-3	-	16
SVEAGTSNEQF	TRBJ2-1	TRBV29-1	TRBD2	11
ASSSRTGTEAF	TRBJ1-1	TRBV5-8	TRBD1	11
ASSLWRSGVNTEAF	TRBJ1-1	TRBV13	-	14
ASGGLGIYNEQF	TRBJ2-1	TRBV6-5	TRBD2	12
ASSYSRGQGSEAF	TRBJ1-1	TRBV6-6	TRBD1	13
ASSLDSRVGRQY	TRBJ2-7	TRBV5-5	-	12
ASSPIRGDTYEQY	TRBJ2-7	TRBV11-3	-	13
ASSPSGIHTDTQY	TRBJ2-3	TRBV14	TRBD2	13
ASTLAGLADKNYNEQF	TRBJ2-1	TRBV19	TRBD2	16
ASSLGTGPNTEAF	TRBJ1-1	TRBV5-1	TRBD1	13
ASSLAPGSYNEQF	TRBJ2-1	TRBV11-3	-	13
ARSLIGRGGGLYEQY	TRBJ2-7	TRBV28	TRBD2	15
ASSSTLDLT	TRBJ2-6	TRBV27	-	9
ASRLGGGGEQY	TRBJ2-7	TRBV2	-	11
ASSHRQGPLGCGANVLT	TRBJ2-6	TRBV6-7	TRBD1	17
ASSLGSGAGGGGANVLT	TRBJ2-6	TRBV7-2	TRBD1	17
ASSLEGTGTLWGANVLT	TRBJ2-6	TRBV5-4	TRBD1	17
ASREDRNTGELF	TRBJ2-2	TRBV9	-	12
ASSTLAGGVYEQF	TRBJ2-1	TRBV7-6	TRBD2	13
ASSTLDRIPSGANVLT	TRBJ2-6	TRBV2	TRBD1	16
ASRSGRSYNEQF	TRBJ2-1	TRBV5-4	TRBD2	12
ASSEPGQINNEQF	TRBJ2-1	TRBV25-1	TRBD1	13
ASTDGLFSGNEQF	TRBJ2-1	TRBV11-2	-	13
ASSEAVVRWLF	TRBJ2-2	TRBV6-1	-	11
ASSLGGRGPVGETQY	TRBJ2-5	TRBV11-2	-	15
AWTSGGLNEQF	TRBJ2-1	TRBV30	TRBD2	11
ASSGGGWVSYEQY	TRBJ2-7	TRBV28	-	13
ASSPGGGPYEQY	TRBJ2-7	TRBV18	-	12
ATGLAVGEQF	TRBJ2-1	TRBV6-6	TRBD2	10
ASSLSYGTSGEQY	TRBJ2-7	TRBV11-3	TRBD2	13
ASRGTGSYEQY	TRBJ2-7	TRBV2	TRBD1	11
ASSIQGTGETQY	TRBJ2-5	TRBV6-1	-	12
ASSFVGIPYEQY	TRBJ2-7	TRBV5-4	-	12
ASSYGDRAAYEQY	TRBJ2-7	TRBV6-6	TRBD1	13
ASSKLAGGKDGELF	TRBJ2-2	TRBV11-1	TRBD2	14
ASSTTSGTRGDEQF	TRBJ2-1	TRBV28	TRBD2	14
ASSLSGGSGYGYT	TRBJ1-2	TRBV5-5	-	13
ASSLGTDNYGYT	TRBJ1-2	TRBV7-2	-	12
ASSSFVGQRPYEQY	TRBJ2-7	TRBV11-2	-	14
ASSRTSGRLYEQF	TRBJ2-1	TRBV27	TRBD2	13
ASSSGSSREEPDTQY	TRBJ2-3	TRBV7-9	TRBD2	15
ASSLDRGDHRGYT	TRBJ1-2	TRBV7-9	-	13
ASSSQGIEQETQY	TRBJ2-5	TRBV13	-	13
ASSPREGGYT	TRBJ1-2	TRBV4-2	-	10
ANHWGPTYEQY	TRBJ2-7	TRBV6-4	-	11
ASSSGAGKGEAF	TRBJ1-1	TRBV5-6	-	12
ASSLVGGRADTQY	TRBJ2-3	TRBV5-1	-	13
ASSNGEGFSGNTIY	TRBJ1-3	TRBV18	-	14
SVESGSTDTQY	TRBJ2-3	TRBV29-1	-	11
ASSTGTGIYEQY	TRBJ2-7	TRBV10-1	TRBD1	12
ASSPTGDTGELF	TRBJ2-2	TRBV7-3	TRBD1	12
ASSLDRGDTEAF	TRBJ1-1	TRBV6-5	TRBD1	12
ASSTYRGPQETQY	TRBJ2-5	TRBV7-2	TRBD1	13
ASSPGVEQY	TRBJ2-7	TRBV14	-	9